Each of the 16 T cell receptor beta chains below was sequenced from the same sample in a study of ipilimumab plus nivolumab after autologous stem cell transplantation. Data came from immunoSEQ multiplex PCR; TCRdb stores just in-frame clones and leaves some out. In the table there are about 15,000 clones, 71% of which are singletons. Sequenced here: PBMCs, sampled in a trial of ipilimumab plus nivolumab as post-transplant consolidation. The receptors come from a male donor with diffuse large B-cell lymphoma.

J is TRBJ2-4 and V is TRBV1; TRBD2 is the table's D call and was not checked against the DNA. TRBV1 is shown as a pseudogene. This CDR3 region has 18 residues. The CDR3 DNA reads TGCACCAGCAGCCAAGGAGTAGCGGGGGAACTAGGCAAAAACATTCAGTACTTC. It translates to CTSSQGVAGELGKNIQYF.

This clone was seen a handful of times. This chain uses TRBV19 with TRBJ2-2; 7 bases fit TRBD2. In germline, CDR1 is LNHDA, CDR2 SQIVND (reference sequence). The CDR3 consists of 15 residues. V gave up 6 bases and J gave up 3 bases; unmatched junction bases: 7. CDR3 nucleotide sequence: TGTGCCAGTAGCGGACTAGATCGGCACACCGGGGAGCTGTTTTTT. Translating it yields CASSGLDRHTGELFF.

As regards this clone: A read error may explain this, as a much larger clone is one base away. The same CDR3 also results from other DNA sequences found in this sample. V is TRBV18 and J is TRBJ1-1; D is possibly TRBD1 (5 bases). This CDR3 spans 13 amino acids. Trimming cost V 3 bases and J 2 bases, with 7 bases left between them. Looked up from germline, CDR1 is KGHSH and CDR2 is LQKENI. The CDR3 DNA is TGTGCCAGCTCACCCCAGGGTAACACTGAAGCTTTCTTT. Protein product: CASSPQGNTEAFF.

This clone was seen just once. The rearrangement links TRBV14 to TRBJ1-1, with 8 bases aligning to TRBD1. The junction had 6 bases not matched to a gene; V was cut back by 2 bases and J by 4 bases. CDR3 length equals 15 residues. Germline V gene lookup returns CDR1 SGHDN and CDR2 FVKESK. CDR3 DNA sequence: TGTGCCAGCAGCCAACAGGGGGCCTTAAGCACTGAAGCTTTCTTT. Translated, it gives CASSQQGALSTEAFF.

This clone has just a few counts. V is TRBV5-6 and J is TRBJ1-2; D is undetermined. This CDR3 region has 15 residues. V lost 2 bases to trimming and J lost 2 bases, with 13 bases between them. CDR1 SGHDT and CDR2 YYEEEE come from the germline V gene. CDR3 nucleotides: TGTGCCAGCAGCTTAGGGCGCCGGGAAAACTATGGCTACACCTTC. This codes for CASSLGRRENYGYTF.

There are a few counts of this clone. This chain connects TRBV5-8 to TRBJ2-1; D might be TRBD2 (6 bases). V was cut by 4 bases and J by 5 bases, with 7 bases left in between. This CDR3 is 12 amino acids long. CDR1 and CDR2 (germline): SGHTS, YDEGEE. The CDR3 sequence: CASSGGNNEQFF. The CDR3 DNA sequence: TGTGCCAGCAGCGGGGGGAACAATGAGCAGTTCTTC. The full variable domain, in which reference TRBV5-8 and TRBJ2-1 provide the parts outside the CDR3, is EAGVTQSPTHLIKTRGQQATLRCSPISGHTSVYWYQQALGLGLQFLLWYDEGEERNRGNFPPRFSGRQFPNYSSELNVNALELEDSALYLCASSGGNNEQFFGPGTRLTVL.

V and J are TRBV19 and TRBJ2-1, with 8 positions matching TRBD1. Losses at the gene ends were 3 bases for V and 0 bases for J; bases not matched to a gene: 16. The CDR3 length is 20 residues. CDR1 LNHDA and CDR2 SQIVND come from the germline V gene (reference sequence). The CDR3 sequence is CASSIEVGRGRWSSYNEQFF. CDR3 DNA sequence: TGTGCCAGTAGTATCGAAGTCGGCAGGGGGCGTTGGAGCTCCTACAATGAGCAGTTCTTC.

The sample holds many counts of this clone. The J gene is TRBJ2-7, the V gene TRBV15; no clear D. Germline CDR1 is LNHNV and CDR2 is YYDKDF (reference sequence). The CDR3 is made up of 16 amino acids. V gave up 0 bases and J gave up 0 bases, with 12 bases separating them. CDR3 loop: CATSRDYGGNSYEQYF. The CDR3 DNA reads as TGTGCCACCAGCAGAGATTATGGCGGAAACTCCTACGAGCAGTACTTC.

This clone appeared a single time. The CDR3 nucleotides read TGTGCCAGCAGGCCGGGACAGGGTCGGAACTATGGCTACACCTTC. Its protein product is CASRPGQGRNYGYTF. This chain links TRBV6-1 with TRBJ1-2; TRBD1 matches 9 bases. The CDR3 runs to 15 residues. CDR1 and CDR2 from the germline V gene are MNHNS and SASEGT. The V and J ends lost 6 bases and 2 bases, in that order; junction bases with no gene match: 7.

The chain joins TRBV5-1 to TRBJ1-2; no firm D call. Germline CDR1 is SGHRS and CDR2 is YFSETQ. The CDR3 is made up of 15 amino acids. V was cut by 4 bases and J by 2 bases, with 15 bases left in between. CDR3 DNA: TGCGCCAGCAGCCCGGACGGTCCCATCAACTATGGCTACACCTTC. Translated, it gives CASSPDGPINYGYTF.

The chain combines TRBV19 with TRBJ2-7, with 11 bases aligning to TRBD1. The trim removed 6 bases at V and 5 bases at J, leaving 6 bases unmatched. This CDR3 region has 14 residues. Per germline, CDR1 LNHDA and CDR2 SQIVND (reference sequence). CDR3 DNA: TGTGCCAGTAGCTTAAGGACAGGGGGCGACGAGCAGTACTTC. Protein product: CASSLRTGGDEQYF.

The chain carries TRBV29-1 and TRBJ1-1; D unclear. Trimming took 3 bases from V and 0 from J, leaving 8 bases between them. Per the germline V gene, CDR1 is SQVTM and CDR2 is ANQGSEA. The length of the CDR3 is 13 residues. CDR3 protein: CSVDFFMNTEAFF. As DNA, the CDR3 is TGCAGCGTTGATTTTTTCATGAACACTGAAGCTTTCTTT. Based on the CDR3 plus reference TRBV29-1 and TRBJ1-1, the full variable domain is SAVISQKPSRDICQRGTSLTIQCQVDSQVTMMFWYRQQPGQSLTLIATANQGSEATYESGFVIDKFPISRPNLTFSTLTVSNMSPEDSSIYLCSVDFFMNTEAFFGQGTRLTVV.

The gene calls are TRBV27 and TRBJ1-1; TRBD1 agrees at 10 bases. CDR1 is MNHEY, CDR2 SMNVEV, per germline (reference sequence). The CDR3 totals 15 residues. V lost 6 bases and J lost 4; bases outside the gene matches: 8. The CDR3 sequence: CASRRQGAQGTEAFF. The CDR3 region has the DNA TGTGCCAGCAGGCGACAGGGGGCGCAGGGCACTGAAGCTTTCTTT.

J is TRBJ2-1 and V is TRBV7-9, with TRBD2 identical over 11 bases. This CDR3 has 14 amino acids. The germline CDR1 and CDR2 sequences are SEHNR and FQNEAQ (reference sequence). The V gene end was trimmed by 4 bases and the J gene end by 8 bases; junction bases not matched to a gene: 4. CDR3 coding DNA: TGTGCCAGCAGCTATAGCGGGGGGGTAGATGAGCAGTTCTTC. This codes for CASSYSGGVDEQFF.

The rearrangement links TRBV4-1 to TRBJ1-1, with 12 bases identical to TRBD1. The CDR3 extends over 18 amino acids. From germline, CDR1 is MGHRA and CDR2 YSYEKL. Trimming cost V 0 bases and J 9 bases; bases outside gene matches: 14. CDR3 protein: CASSQDHRDRGLLLQAFF. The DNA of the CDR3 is TGCGCCAGCAGCCAAGATCACCGGGACAGGGGGCTTCTATTGCAAGCTTTCTTT.

CDR3 amino acids: CASSVFGQAETIQYF. CDR3 in DNA: TGTGCCAGCAGTGTATTCGGTCAGGCGGAGACCATTCAGTACTTC. This chain joins TRBV2 and TRBJ2-4; no firm D call. The CDR3 has 15 amino acids. With 4 bases removed from V and 9 bases from J, the gap between germline ends came to 19 bases. Germline CDR1 and CDR2: SNHLY and FYNNEI.